This T cell receptor beta chain comes out of a study of shared clonotypes between healthy human individuals. Study-level information: Donor composition was two women and three men, aged 18 to 49.

Genomic DNA per cell subset filled all wells of several immunoSEQ plates. Some clones are missing from TCRdb's copy, which holds only in-frame ones; the method was immunoSEQ multiplex PCR. The sample includes 2 million to 2.5 million clones, almost 96% of them seen just once. The CDR3 loop spans 15 amino acids. CDR1 is MNHNS and CDR2 is SASEGT in the germline V gene. Trimming took 6 bases from V and 3 from J, leaving 17 bases between them. Donors had no recently reported acute infections or vaccinations and were HIV-negative. This chain links TRBV6-1 with TRBJ2-5, with unresolved D. The sample was naive CD4+ T cells sorted from blood. The subset denotes: CD45RA+ positively selected. The sequence was obtained from a man aged 18 to 35 in good health. This CDR3 reads CASSFPLMEEETQYF. The CDR3 DNA is TGTGCCAGCAGCTTCCCGTTAATGGAAGAAGAGACCCAGTACTTC.